Shown below are 13 T cell receptor beta chains from a single sample sequenced in a study of shared clonotypes between healthy human individuals. Clones were read by immunoSEQ multiplex PCR, and TCRdb kept only the in-frame ones, dropping some. The sample holds 2 million to 2.5 million clones, over 85% seen once. Material: naive CD4+ T cells sorted from blood. Subset indicated: CD45RA+ positively selected. All receptors come from a man between 18 and 29 years old in good health.

The chain carries TRBV5-4 and TRBJ1-1; D is uncertain. Germline V gives CDR1 SGHNT, CDR2 YYREEE (reference sequence). The CDR3 totals 13 residues. Trimming took 9 bases from V and 4 from J, leaving 16 bases between them. CDR3 sequence (DNA): TGTGCCACCAGGAGGGAAGTCGGCACTGAAGCTTTCTTT. The encoded protein is CATRREVGTEAFF.

V is TRBV6-5 and J is TRBJ1-5; D ambiguous. There are 14 residues in the CDR3. The V and J ends lost 2 bases and 0 bases respectively, with 5 bases between them. CDR1 is MNHEY and CDR2 is SVGAGI in the germline V gene. The CDR3 reads CASSYTHSNQPQHF. The CDR3 nucleotides are TGTGCCAGCAGTTACACTCATAGCAATCAGCCCCAGCATTTT.

CDR3 loop: CASSPFTDSNEQFF. CDR3 nucleotide sequence: TGTGCCAGCTCACCATTCACAGACTCCAATGAGCAGTTCTTC. The V gene is TRBV18, the J gene TRBJ2-1; D not certain. Germline V gene sequence: CDR1 KGHSH, CDR2 LQKENI. V was trimmed by 2 bases and J by 6 bases, leaving 11 bases between them. CDR3 size: 14 residues. The full variable domain, rest sourced from reference TRBV18 and TRBJ2-1, is NAGVMQNPRHLVRRRGQEARLRCSPMKGHSHVYWYRQLPEEGLKFMVYLQKENIIDESGMPKERFSAEFPKEGPSILRIQQVVRGDSAAYFCASSPFTDSNEQFFGPGTRLTVL.

The chain has TRBV11-2 and TRBJ2-7; D is ambiguous. The CDR3 totals 12 residues. Germline V gives CDR1 SGHAT, CDR2 FQNNGV. Trimming took 3 bases from V and 3 from J, leaving 6 bases between them. CDR3 amino acids: CASSFVGYEQYF. The CDR3 DNA reads as TGTGCCAGCAGCTTTGTTGGCTACGAGCAGTACTTC.

The genes are TRBV30 and TRBJ2-7; TRBD1 might be the D (6 bases). CDR3 length equals 16 residues. Germline-derived CDR1 and CDR2 are GTSNPN and SVGIG (reference sequence). With 0 bases removed from V and 2 bases from J, the gap between germline ends came to 17 bases. This chain's CDR3 is CAWSVSTPRGTYEQYF. The CDR3 bases are TGTGCCTGGAGTGTCTCTACGCCCAGGGGAACCTACGAGCAGTACTTC.

This clone was seen just once. This sequence joins TRBV2 and TRBJ2-7; TRBD2 is a possible D gene (5 bases). The CDR3 totals 11 residues. Trimming removed 9 bases from V and 6 bases from J, with 12 bases in between. Germline CDR1 reads SNHLY; CDR2 reads FYNNEI. CDR3 DNA sequence: TGTGCCAGTGAACCCCGGGGCGAGCAGTACTTC. Residues: CASEPRGEQYF.

The chain has TRBV11-3 and TRBJ2-3; 8 bases line up with TRBD2. CDR3 length: 14 residues. The V segment lost 2 bases and the J segment 5 bases; nucleotides outside the gene matches: 3. Germline values: CDR1 SGHNT, CDR2 YENEEA. CDR3: CASSLRGRQDTQYF. In DNA form, the CDR3 reads TGTGCCAGCAGCTTACGCGGGAGGCAAGATACGCAGTATTTT.

The chain employs TRBV9 and TRBJ1-4; no clear D gene. The germline V and J ends were trimmed by 0 bases and 4 bases, with 7 bases remaining between them. Germline CDR1 and CDR2: SGDLS and YYNGEE. The CDR3 contains 14 residues. DNA for the CDR3: TGTGCCAGCAGCGTAGACGGGAATAATGAAAAACTGTTTTTT. Amino acid sequence: CASSVDGNNEKLFF.

The chain recombines TRBV30 with TRBJ1-5, with D perhaps TRBD1 (5 bases). CDR1 is GTSNPN, CDR2 SVGIG, per germline (reference sequence). Trimming took off 0 bases at V and 7 bases at J, with 13 bases between the two ends. The CDR3 contains 14 residues. CDR3 DNA: TGTGCCTGGAGTGTTTCAGGGAGGGGACAGCCCCAGCATTTT. It specifies CAWSVSGRGQPQHF. Based on the CDR3 plus reference TRBV30 and TRBJ1-5, the full variable domain is SQTIHQWPATLVQPVGSPLSLECTVEGTSNPNLYWYRQAAGRGLQLLFYSVGIGQISSEVPQNLSASRPQDRQFILSSKKLLLSDSGFYLCAWSVSGRGQPQHFGDGTRLSIL.

Comment on this clone: Other DNA sequences in this sample translate to the same CDR3. The rearrangement links TRBV6-5 to TRBJ1-5; no reliable D call. Germline V gene data show CDR1 as MNHEY and CDR2 as SVGAGI. V was pared by 0 bases and J by 0 bases, with 6 bases between. This CDR3 is built from 15 residues. CDR3 nucleotides: TGTGCCAGCAGTTACTCTGCGGCTAGCAATCAGCCCCAGCATTTT. This encodes CASSYSAASNQPQHF.

The rearrangement joins TRBV6-1 to TRBJ1-5; D is unresolved. CDR1 and CDR2 (germline): MNHNS, SASEGT. This CDR3 region has 14 residues. The V end lost 4 bases, the J end lost 7 bases, and 14 bases lay between the germline ends. CDR3 sequence reads: CASSAAGYGQPQHF. The CDR3 DNA sequence: TGTGCCAGCAGTGCCGCCGGGTACGGGCAGCCCCAGCATTTT.

This chain joins TRBV5-4 and TRBJ1-5; TRBD1 matches at 10 bases. Germline CDR1 and CDR2: SGHNT and YYREEE (reference sequence). V gave up 4 bases and J gave up 1 base; unmatched junction bases: 2. The CDR3 extends over 15 amino acids. The CDR3 region has the DNA TGTGCCAGCAGCCGGGACAGGGGCAGCAATCAGCCCCAGCATTTT. Translation gives CASSRDRGSNQPQHF.

The gene calls are TRBV18 and TRBJ2-1; 11 nucleotides agree with TRBD2. Germline CDR1 is KGHSH and CDR2 is LQKENI. The CDR3 runs 19 residues. The V and J ends lost 4 bases and 0 bases, in that order; junction bases with no gene match: 11. The CDR3 DNA sequence: TGTGCCAGCTCACTTTATACCTCTAGCGGGGGGAGCTCCTACAATGAGCAGTTCTTC. Residues: CASSLYTSSGGSSYNEQFF.